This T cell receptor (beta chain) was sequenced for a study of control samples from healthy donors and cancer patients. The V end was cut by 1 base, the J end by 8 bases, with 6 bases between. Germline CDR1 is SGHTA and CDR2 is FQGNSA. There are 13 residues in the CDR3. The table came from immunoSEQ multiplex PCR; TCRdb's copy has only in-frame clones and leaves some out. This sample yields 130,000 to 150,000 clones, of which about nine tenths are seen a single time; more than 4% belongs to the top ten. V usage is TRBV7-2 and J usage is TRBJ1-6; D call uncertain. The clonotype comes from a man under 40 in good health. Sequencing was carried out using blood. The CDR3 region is CASSLGGDSPLHF. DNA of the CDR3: TGTGCCAGCAGCTTAGGTGGGGATTCACCCCTCCACTTT.